This T cell receptor beta chain was retrieved from a study of cytomegalovirus exposure and HLA in healthy donors. Study-level information: Among the roughly 430 genotyped donors, about 81% were placed in the Caucasian-associated ancestry cluster.

Study results and caveats: Most of the TCR beta V segments (in an earlier analysis) were productive either about 87% or about 30% of the time. Follow-up analysis later connected one missense variant in DCLRE1C with trimming of TCR beta V- and J-genes.

The CDR3 totals 14 residues. V was shortened by 6 bases and J by 5 bases, with 16 bases between the two germline ends. Germline V gives CDR1 MNHEY, CDR2 SMNVEV (reference sequence). Concerning this clone itself: Its antigen is not identified.

The PCR employed 60 Vbeta primers together with 13 Jbeta primers. Only in-frame clones appear in the TCRdb table, and some are missing; sequencing was by immunoSEQ multiplex PCR. The sample holds 150,000 or so clones, just under 85% seen once. The V gene is TRBV27, the J gene TRBJ2-5; D gene unclear. Material for sequencing was PBMCs. This TCR derives from a woman in her thirties or forties in good health and CMV-seronegative. The CDR3 loop is CASRHPRSRETQYF. For the CDR3, the DNA is TGTGCCAGCAGACACCCGCGGAGTCGGGAGACCCAGTACTTC.